A single sample gave rise to the 5 T cell receptor beta chains below, sequenced in a study of T cells after yellow fever vaccination. One entry per CDR3 protein, called by TCRdb with MiXCR from the 5' RACE reads. The table lists some 160,000 distinct CDR3 sequences, 5.5% to 7.5% of them singletons. The specimen comprised CD4+ T cells sorted from PBMCs, sampled 5 days after the first yellow fever vaccination. Source of these receptors: a man between 18 and 29 years old who received the YFV17D yellow fever vaccine.

The chain joins TRBV18 to TRBJ1-2; D unclear. Trimming removed 2 bases from V and 8 bases from J, with 9 bases in between. CDR3 length equals 12 residues. CDR1 is KGHSH and CDR2 is LQKENI in the germline V gene. The CDR3 is CASSPSEGGYTF. The CDR3 nucleotides read TGTGCCAGCTCACCATCGGAGGGAGGCTACACCTTC.

This clonotype was observed many times. This chain connects TRBV24-1 to TRBJ1-6; the match to TRBD1 covers 10 bases. Germline V gene data show CDR1 as KGHDR and CDR2 as SFDVKD. CDR3 length equals 16 residues. Germline trimming cut 7 bases from V and 7 bases from J; bases unmatched to any gene: 9. Here the CDR3 reads CATSPTAGQGNSPLHF. For the CDR3, the DNA is TGTGCCACCAGCCCGACTGCGGGACAGGGGAATTCACCCCTCCACTTT.

This clonotype came up many times. The V gene is TRBV10-3, the J gene TRBJ1-3, with a possible D match to TRBD1 (5 bases). Trimming took off 7 bases at V and 3 bases at J, with 13 bases between the two ends. Germline CDR1 ENHRY, CDR2 SYGVKD. The CDR3 is 14 amino acids. The CDR3 nucleotides read TGTGCCATCAAAGGGACGGATAATGGAAACACCATATATTTT. It is translated as CAIKGTDNGNTIYF.

The J gene is TRBJ1-4, the V gene TRBV18; D is possibly TRBD1 (6 bases). The germline V and J ends were trimmed by 3 bases and 10 bases, with 18 bases remaining between them. Germline CDR1 and CDR2: KGHSH and LQKENI. The length of the CDR3 is 15 residues. DNA for the CDR3: TGTGCCAGCTCACCCCGGGACACGGCTTTTGCAAAACTGTTTTTT. Amino acid sequence: CASSPRDTAFAKLFF. Full variable domain (missing parts from reference TRBV18 and TRBJ1-4): NAGVMQNPRHLVRRRGQEARLRCSPMKGHSHVYWYRQLPEEGLKFMVYLQKENIIDESGMPKERFSAEFPKEGPSILRIQQVVRGDSAAYFCASSPRDTAFAKLFFGSGTQLSVL.

The chain has TRBV7-9 and TRBJ1-1; TRBD1 is a possible D gene (5 bases). The CDR3 contains 14 residues. CDR1 is SEHNR, CDR2 FQNEAQ, per germline (reference sequence). The ends were cut back, 0 bases at V and 5 bases at J, with 10 bases in the middle. The CDR3 here is CASSLASGTTEAFF. As DNA, the CDR3 is TGTGCCAGCAGCTTAGCGTCGGGGACGACTGAAGCTTTCTTT. The full variable domain, in which reference TRBV7-9 and TRBJ1-1 provide the parts outside the CDR3, is DTGVSQNPRHKITKRGQNVTFRCDPISEHNRLYWYRQTLGQGPEFLTYFQNEAQLEKSRLLSDRFSAERPKGSFSTLEIQRTEQGDSAMYLCASSLASGTTEAFFGQGTRLTVV.